Below, 8 T cell receptor beta chains from the same sample are listed, as sequenced in a study of blood T cell repertoires in COVID-19. TCRdb's copy holds only in-frame clones and misses some; the assay was immunoSEQ multiplex PCR. The sample yields around 150,000 clones, about 83% seen once. The material sequenced was peripheral blood. These receptors originate from a woman in her 70s with COVID-19, enrolled during active disease.

This clone was seen a single time. The rearrangement links TRBV6-4 to TRBJ1-2, with 10 bases aligning to TRBD1. The CDR3 has 14 residues. The ends lost 8 bases at V and 3 bases at J; junction bases unmatched: 6. Germline CDR1 MRHNA, CDR2 SNTAGT. The chain's CDR3 is CASHRTGGDYGYTF. The DNA of the CDR3 is TGTGCCAGCCACCGGACAGGGGGGGACTATGGCTACACCTTC.

This clone was seen a single time. The gene calls are TRBV2 and TRBJ2-4; the D gene is possibly TRBD2 (6 bases). The V gene lost 4 bases and the J gene lost 1 base, with 8 bases spanning the gap. This CDR3 is 14 amino acids long. Germline V lookup: CDR1 SNHLY, CDR2 FYNNEI. DNA of the CDR3: TGTGCCAGCAGTGGGGCGGGGGCCAAAAACATTCAGTACTTC. This translates into CASSGAGAKNIQYF.

The chain recombines TRBV9 with TRBJ1-3; TRBD1 aligns across 8 bases. CDR3 length equals 18 residues. Per germline, CDR1 SGDLS and CDR2 YYNGEE. V lost 0 bases, J lost 0 bases, and 8 bases stayed unmatched. The CDR3 loop is CASSVELGTGASGNTIYF. In DNA form, the CDR3 reads TGTGCCAGCAGCGTAGAATTGGGGACAGGAGCCTCTGGAAACACCATATATTTT.

The rearrangement links TRBV7-9 to TRBJ2-7; D call uncertain. Deletions cut 1 base from V and 7 bases from J, with 11 bases between. The CDR3 spans 13 residues. Germline-derived CDR1 and CDR2 are SEHNR and FQNEAQ (reference sequence). For the CDR3, the DNA is TGTGCCAGCAGCTTAGTGCCAGGCTGGGAGCAGTACTTC. It yields the protein CASSLVPGWEQYF.

CDR3 residues: CASGSTGEPRMNTEAFF. CDR3 nucleotide sequence: TGTGCCAGTGGAAGCACAGGGGAACCGCGAATGAACACTGAAGCTTTCTTT. J is TRBJ1-1 and V is TRBV19; the match to TRBD1 covers 7 bases. The V gene's germline CDR1 is LNHDA and CDR2 SQIVND (reference sequence). The trim removed 8 bases at V and 0 bases at J, leaving 15 bases unmatched. The CDR3 length is 17 residues.

J is TRBJ2-1 and V is TRBV7-9, with TRBD2 matching over 12 bases. This CDR3 has 14 residues. The germline V gene has CDR1 SEHNR and CDR2 FQNEAQ (reference sequence). V lost 7 bases and J lost 9; bases outside the gene matches: 7. The CDR3 loop reads CASTLAGGRGEQFF. CDR3 sequence (DNA): TGTGCCAGCACTCTAGCGGGGGGGCGTGGTGAGCAGTTCTTC.

V and J are TRBV5-1 and TRBJ1-5; no clear D. CDR3 length: 12 amino acids. In germline, CDR1 is SGHRS, CDR2 YFSETQ. V was clipped by 7 bases and J by 6 bases, with 11 bases between them. The CDR3 protein is CASSSGSQPQHF. CDR3 sequence (DNA): TGCGCCAGCTCCTCGGGGAGTCAGCCCCAGCATTTT. Full variable domain (missing parts from reference TRBV5-1 and TRBJ1-5): KAGVTQTPRYLIKTRGQQVTLSCSPISGHRSVSWYQQTPGQGLQFLFEYFSETQRNKGNFPGRFSGRQFSNSRSEMNVSTLELGDSALYLCASSSGSQPQHFGDGTRLSIL.

The rearrangement joins TRBV2 to TRBJ2-7; D unresolved. The germline V gene has CDR1 SNHLY and CDR2 FYNNEI. The CDR3 has 16 residues. V lost 3 bases, J lost 0 bases, and 15 bases lay in between. CDR3 in DNA: TGTGCCAGCAGTGATCTTGGCACCGCTGGCTCCTACGAGCAGTACTTC. Its translation is CASSDLGTAGSYEQYF.